A single sample is the source of the 18 T cell receptor beta chains below, sequenced in a study of blood T cells in healthy people across ages. Sample-barcoded 5' priming and a J-beta primer mix drove a second PCR of roughly 7 to 11 cycles. MiXCR, run by TCRdb on the 5' RACE reads, gives a single entry per CDR3 protein. The sample contains approximately 800,000 distinct CDR3 sequences, 46% of which appear only once. Sequencing was performed on blood. The receptors shown here come from a man of 80 years or more in good health.

Only a few counts were recorded for this clonotype. The chain has TRBV3-1 and TRBJ2-7, with 11 bases lining up with TRBD1. The V gene's germline CDR1 is LGHDT and CDR2 YNNKEL (reference sequence). J gave up 2 bases and V 6 bases, and 6 bases lay outside the gene matches. This CDR3 is built from 15 residues. Here the CDR3 reads CASSEGTGGAYEQYF. In DNA, the CDR3 is TGTGCCAGCAGTGAGGGGACAGGGGGTGCCTACGAGCAGTACTTC.

This clonotype has only a few counts. The gene calls are TRBV7-8 and TRBJ2-1, with 8 bases aligning to TRBD1. V lost 1 base, J lost 4 bases, and 6 bases stayed unmatched. This CDR3 has 16 amino acids. Looked up from germline, CDR1 is SGHVS and CDR2 is FQNEAQ. Here the CDR3 DNA reads TGTGCCAGCAGCTTAGGTAGGGACAGGAGTTACAATGAGCAGTTCTTC. It codes for CASSLGRDRSYNEQFF.

This rearrangement joins TRBV6-1 to TRBJ2-5, with 8 positions matching TRBD2. The DNA end lines up better with TRBJ2-7; the J call may be wrong. There are 15 residues in the CDR3. Germline V gene lookup returns CDR1 MNHNS and CDR2 SASEGT. In DNA, the CDR3 is TGTGCCAGTGCGGGGACGACTAGCGCCACCTACGAGCAGTACTTC. It codes for CASAGTTSATYEQYF.

The V gene is TRBV7-2, the J gene TRBJ2-7, with TRBD2 as a possible D gene (6 bases). This CDR3 has 14 residues. Trimming took 4 bases from V and 3 from J, leaving 13 bases between them. In germline, CDR1 is SGHTA, CDR2 FQGNSA. The CDR3 DNA follows: TGTGCCAGCAGCTCCCGCGGAGGGAACTACGAGCAGTACTTC. Protein sequence: CASSSRGGNYEQYF. The entire variable domain, with the rest obtained from reference TRBV7-2 and TRBJ2-7, is as follows: GAGVSQSPSNKVTEKGKDVELRCDPISGHTALYWYRQSLGQGLEFLIYFQGNSAPDKSGLPSDRFSAERTGGSVSTLTIQRTQQEDSAVYLCASSSRGGNYEQYFGPGTRLTVT.

This clonotype was counted only a few times. This sequence joins TRBV2 and TRBJ2-1, with D possibly being TRBD1 (6 bases). The CDR3 loop spans 12 amino acids. Per the germline V gene, CDR1 is SNHLY and CDR2 is FYNNEI. The V gene lost 2 bases and the J gene lost 11 bases, with 10 bases spanning the gap. CDR3 protein: CASSEFGGKQFF. Written as DNA, the CDR3 is TGTGCCAGCAGTGAATTTGGGGGCAAGCAGTTCTTC.

Concerning this clonotype: This clone may be a read error of a much larger clone one base away. The rearrangement joins TRBV2 to TRBJ1-2, with 7 bases matching TRBD1. The CDR3 sequence is 15 residues long. Germline V gene sequence: CDR1 SNHLY, CDR2 FYNNEI. The CDR3 reads CASGTAYATNYGHTF. The CDR3 nucleotides are TGTGCCAGCGGGACAGCCTACGCCACTAACTATGGCCACACCTTC.

This chain joins TRBV28 and TRBJ2-1; D might be TRBD2 (6 bases). Near its end, the DNA agrees better with TRBJ2-7, so the J call may be wrong. Germline-derived CDR1 and CDR2 are MDHEN and SYDVKM. The CDR3 has 13 amino acids. The CDR3 protein is CASSQGDLLEQYF. The CDR3 coding sequence is TGTGCCAGCAGCCAAGGGGACTTGTTGGAGCAGTACTTC.

The V and J genes are TRBV4-3 and TRBJ2-1, with D perhaps matching TRBD1 (6 bases). Germline V gives CDR1 LGHNA, CDR2 YSLEER. The CDR3 runs to 17 residues. The V and J ends lost 1 base and 3 bases respectively, with 16 bases between them. The CDR3 loop is CASSQGENRDVYNEQFF. The CDR3 bases are TGCGCCAGCAGCCAAGGTGAGAACAGGGATGTCTACAATGAGCAGTTCTTC.

As concerns this clonotype: A much larger clone sits a single nucleotide away, making a read error possible. The chain recombines TRBV20-1 with TRBJ2-7, with 8 positions matching TRBD2. Looked up from germline, CDR1 is DFQATT and CDR2 is SNEGSKA (reference sequence). This CDR3 is 15 amino acids long. CDR3 coding DNA: TGCAGTACTAGAGATCACGATAGCGGGATAACCGAGCAGTACTTC. It translates to CSTRDHDSGITEQYF.

The J gene is TRBJ2-7, the V gene TRBV29-1, with D perhaps given as TRBD1 or TRBD2 (5 bases each). Germline CDR1 and CDR2: SQVTM and ANQGSEA. CDR3 size: 12 residues. V lost 3 bases and J 1 base, leaving 7 bases between the germline ends. The chain's CDR3 is CSVDWGSYEQYF. The DNA of the CDR3 is TGCAGCGTTGATTGGGGGTCCTACGAGCAGTACTTC.

The sample holds many counts of this clonotype. The chain combines TRBV21-1 with TRBJ2-7; the table's D call, TRBD2, was not checked against the DNA. TRBV21-1 is a known pseudogene. The CDR3 runs to 16 residues. This CDR3 reads CASSKVSAGVPYEQYF. CDR3 bases: TGTGCCAGCAGCAAAGTGTCGGCGGGAGTACCCTACGAGCAGTACTTC.

Only a few counts were recorded for this clonotype. The V call is TRBV20-1, the J call TRBJ1-2; D perhaps matches TRBD1 (5 bases). V lost 4 bases and J 2 bases, leaving 20 bases between the germline ends. Germline loops: CDR1 DFQATT, CDR2 SNEGSKA (reference sequence). The CDR3 covers 16 residues. The CDR3 reads CSATKSGTALNYGYTF. The DNA for the CDR3 is TGCAGTGCTACTAAATCCGGGACGGCGTTAAACTATGGCTACACCTTC.

This chain connects TRBV5-1 to TRBJ2-4; 8 bases are a match to TRBD2. Looked up from germline, CDR1 is SGHRS and CDR2 is YFSETQ. The CDR3 contains 16 residues. V was pared by 4 bases and J by 1 base, with 7 bases of the junction left unmatched. CDR3 DNA sequence: TGCGCCAGCAGCCTGGGTGGCGGGAGGGCCAAAAACATTCAGTACTTC. Residues: CASSLGGGRAKNIQYF.

Only a few counts were recorded for this clonotype. The rearrangement links TRBV14 to TRBJ2-7; possibly TRBD2 for D (6 bases). There are 16 residues in the CDR3. Germline V gives CDR1 SGHDN, CDR2 FVKESK. The V and J ends lost 0 bases and 5 bases respectively, with 17 bases between them. This chain's CDR3 is CASSQDLQGLFDEQYF. In DNA, the CDR3 is TGTGCCAGCAGCCAAGATCTGCAGGGACTTTTCGACGAGCAGTACTTC.

The V and J genes are TRBV5-1 and TRBJ2-2; 12 nucleotides line up with TRBD2. With 2 bases clipped from V and 3 bases from J, the junction kept 23 bases outside the gene matches. Germline V gives CDR1 SGHRS, CDR2 YFSETQ. This CDR3 comprises 23 residues. CDR3 loop: CASSFGGVSGGLAGPLDTGELFF. The DNA of the CDR3 is TGCGCCAGCAGCTTCGGCGGCGTCTCGGGCGGACTAGCGGGACCGCTAGACACCGGGGAGCTGTTTTTT.

J is TRBJ2-4 and V is TRBV25-1, with unresolved D. The J call may be faulty, since TRBJ2-7 better matches the DNA end. The CDR3 is 14 residues long. Per germline, CDR1 MGHDK and CDR2 SYGVNS. The CDR3 DNA reads TGTGCCAGCAGTGAATCCCGGGCTATACACGAGCAGTACTTC. Its translation: CASSESRAIHEQYF.

This clonotype turned up a few times. One end of the junction does not line up with germline, which may come from a read error. The chain employs TRBV29-1 and TRBJ2-2; TRBD1 agrees at 8 bases. Germline V CDR1 and CDR2: SQVTM, ANQGSEA. The CDR3 contains 13 residues. DNA for the CDR3: TGCAGCTTTGACAGGGGGAACACCGGGGAGCTGTTTTTT. Its protein is CSFDRGNTGELFF.

On this clonotype: Germline and junction disagree at one end, which may indicate a read error. V gene TRBV24-1 combines with J gene TRBJ2-3; possible D gene TRBD1, 5 bases. Germline V gene lookup returns CDR1 KGHDR and CDR2 SFDVKD. This CDR3 comprises 15 residues. CDR3 nucleotides: TGTGCCACCAGTGTCGTAGCCGGATCAACAGGTACGCAGTATTTT. It is translated as CATSVVAGSTGTQYF.